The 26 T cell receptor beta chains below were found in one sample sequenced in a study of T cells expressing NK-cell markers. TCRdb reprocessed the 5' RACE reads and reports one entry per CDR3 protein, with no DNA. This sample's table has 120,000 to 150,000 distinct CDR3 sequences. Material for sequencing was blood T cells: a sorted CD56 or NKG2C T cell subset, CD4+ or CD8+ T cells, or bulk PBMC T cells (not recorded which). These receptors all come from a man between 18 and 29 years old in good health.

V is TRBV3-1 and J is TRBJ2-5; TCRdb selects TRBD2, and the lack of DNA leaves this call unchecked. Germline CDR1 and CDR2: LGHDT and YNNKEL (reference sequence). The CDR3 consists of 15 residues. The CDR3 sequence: CASRRGEDPQETQYF.

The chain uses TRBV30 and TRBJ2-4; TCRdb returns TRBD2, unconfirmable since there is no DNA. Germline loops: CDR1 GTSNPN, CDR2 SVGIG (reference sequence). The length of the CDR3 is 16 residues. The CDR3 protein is CAWSGLAGDAQNIQYF.

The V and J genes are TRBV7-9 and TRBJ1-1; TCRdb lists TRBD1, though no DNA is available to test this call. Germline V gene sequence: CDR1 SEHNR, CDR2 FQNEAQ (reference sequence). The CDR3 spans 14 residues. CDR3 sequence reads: CATLGATGRREAFF.

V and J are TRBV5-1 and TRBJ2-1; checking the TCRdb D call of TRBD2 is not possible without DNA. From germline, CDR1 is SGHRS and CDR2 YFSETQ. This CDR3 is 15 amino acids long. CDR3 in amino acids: CASSPLAGEANEQFF.

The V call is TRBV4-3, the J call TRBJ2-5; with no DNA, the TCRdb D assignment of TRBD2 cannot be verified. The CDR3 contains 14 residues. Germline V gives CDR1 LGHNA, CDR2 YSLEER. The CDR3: CASSQDGTRETQYF.

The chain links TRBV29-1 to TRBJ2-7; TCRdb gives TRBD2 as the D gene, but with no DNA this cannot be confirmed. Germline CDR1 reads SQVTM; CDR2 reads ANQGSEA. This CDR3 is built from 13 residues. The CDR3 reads CSVEGTTTREQYF.

The CDR3 sequence is CASSFDRGYEKLFF. V is TRBV27 and J is TRBJ1-4; the D gene TCRdb calls, TRBD1, cannot be checked with no DNA. Germline V gene sequence: CDR1 MNHEY, CDR2 SMNVEV (reference sequence). There are 14 residues in the CDR3.

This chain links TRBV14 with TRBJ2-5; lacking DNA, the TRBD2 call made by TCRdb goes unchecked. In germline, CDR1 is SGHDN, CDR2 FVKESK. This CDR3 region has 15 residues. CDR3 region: CASSQDGSSGETQYF.

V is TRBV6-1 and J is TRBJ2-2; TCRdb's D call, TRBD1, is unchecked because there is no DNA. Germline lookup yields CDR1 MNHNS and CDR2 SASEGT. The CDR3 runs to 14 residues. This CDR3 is CASTMGLETGELFF.

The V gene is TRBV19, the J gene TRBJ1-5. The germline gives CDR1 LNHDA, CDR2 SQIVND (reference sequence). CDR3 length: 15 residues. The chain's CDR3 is CASSILSIPNQPQHF.

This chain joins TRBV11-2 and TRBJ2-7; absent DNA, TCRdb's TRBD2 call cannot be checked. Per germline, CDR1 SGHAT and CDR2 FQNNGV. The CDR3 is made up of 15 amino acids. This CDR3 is CASSPSGRGAHEQYF.

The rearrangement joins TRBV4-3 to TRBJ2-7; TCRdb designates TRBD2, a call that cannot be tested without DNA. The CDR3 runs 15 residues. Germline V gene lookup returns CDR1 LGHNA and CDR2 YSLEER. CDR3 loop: CASSQDTGTNYEQYF.

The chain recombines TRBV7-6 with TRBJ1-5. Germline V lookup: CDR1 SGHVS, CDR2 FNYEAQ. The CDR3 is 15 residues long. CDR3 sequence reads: CASSLGRGSNQPQHF.

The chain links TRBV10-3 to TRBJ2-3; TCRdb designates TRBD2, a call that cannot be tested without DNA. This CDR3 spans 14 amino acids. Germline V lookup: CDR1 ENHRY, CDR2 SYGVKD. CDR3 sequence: CAIWRGEETDTQYF.

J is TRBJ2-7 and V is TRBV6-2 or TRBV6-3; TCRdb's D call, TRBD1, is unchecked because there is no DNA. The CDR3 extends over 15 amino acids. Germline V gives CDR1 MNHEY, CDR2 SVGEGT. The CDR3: CASSPYGQGMDEQYF.

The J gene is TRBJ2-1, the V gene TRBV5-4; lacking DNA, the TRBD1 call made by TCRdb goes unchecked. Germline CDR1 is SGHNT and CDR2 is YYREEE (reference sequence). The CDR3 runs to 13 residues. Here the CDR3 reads CASTEQEENEQFF.

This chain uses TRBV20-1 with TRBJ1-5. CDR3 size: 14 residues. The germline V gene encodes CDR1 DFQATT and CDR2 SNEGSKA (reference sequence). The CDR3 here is CSARAGYGNQPQHF.

The CDR3 loop reads CASSPGQGARTGELFF. The V gene is TRBV4-1, the J gene TRBJ2-2; TCRdb indicates TRBD1, and absent DNA this call remains unverified. Germline V lookup: CDR1 MGHRA, CDR2 YSYEKL. The CDR3 runs 16 residues.

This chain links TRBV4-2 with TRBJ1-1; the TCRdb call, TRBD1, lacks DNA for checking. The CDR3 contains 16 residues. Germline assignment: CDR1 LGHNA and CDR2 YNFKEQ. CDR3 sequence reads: CASSQPGTGVNTEAFF.

This chain's CDR3 is CASSQVGTREQFF. The chain is built from TRBV4-1 and TRBJ2-1; there is no DNA to check the TCRdb D call of TRBD2. The CDR3 contains 13 residues. CDR1 MGHRA and CDR2 YSYEKL come from the germline V gene.

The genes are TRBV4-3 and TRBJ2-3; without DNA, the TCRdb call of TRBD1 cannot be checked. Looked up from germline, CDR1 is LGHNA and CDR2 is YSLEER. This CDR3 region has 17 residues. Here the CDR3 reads CASSQDPPRRSTDTQYF.

The CDR3 region is CSVGQGMSYEQYF. The chain carries TRBV29-1 and TRBJ2-7; TCRdb reports TRBD1, a call that lacks DNA to check it against. CDR1 SQVTM and CDR2 ANQGSEA come from the germline V gene. The CDR3 is 13 residues long.

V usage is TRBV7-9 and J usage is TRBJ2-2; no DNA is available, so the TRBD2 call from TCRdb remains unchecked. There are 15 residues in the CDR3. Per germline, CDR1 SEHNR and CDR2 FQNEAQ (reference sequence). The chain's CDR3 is CASTTSAGNTGELFF.

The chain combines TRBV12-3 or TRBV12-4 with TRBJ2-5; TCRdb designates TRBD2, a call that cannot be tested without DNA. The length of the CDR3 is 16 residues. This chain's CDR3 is CASRRLAGGRQETQYF.

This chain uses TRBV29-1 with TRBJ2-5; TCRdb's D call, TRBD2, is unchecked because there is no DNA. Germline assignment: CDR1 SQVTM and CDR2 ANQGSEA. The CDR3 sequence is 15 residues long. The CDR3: CSVDGLVSPQETQYF.

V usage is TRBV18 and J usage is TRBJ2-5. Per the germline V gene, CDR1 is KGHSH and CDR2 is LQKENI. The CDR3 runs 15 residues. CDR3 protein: CASSPSDRSWETQYF. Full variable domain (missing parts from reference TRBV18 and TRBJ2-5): NAGVMQNPRHLVRRRGQEARLRCSPMKGHSHVYWYRQLPEEGLKFMVYLQKENIIDESGMPKERFSAEFPKEGPSILRIQQVVRGDSAAYFCASSPSDRSWETQYFGPGTRLLVL.